The 16 T cell receptor beta chains presented below share a single source sample, sequenced in a study of blood T cell repertoires in COVID-19. TCRdb's table, derived via immunoSEQ multiplex PCR, lists solely in-frame clones and lacks some. The table includes around 80,000 clones, over 75% detected once. Input material: peripheral blood. The source of these receptors is a human donor in a cohort sampled during active COVID-19.

This chain joins TRBV18 and TRBJ1-6, with unresolved D. With 6 bases removed from V and 6 bases from J, the gap between germline ends came to 12 bases. The CDR3 loop spans 14 amino acids. Germline V gene lookup returns CDR1 KGHSH and CDR2 LQKENI. CDR3 DNA sequence: TGTGCCAGCTCCAAAAACCAGGCTAATTCACCCCTCCACTTT. Translation gives CASSKNQANSPLHF.

The J gene is TRBJ1-5, the V gene TRBV28; 9 bases are shared with TRBD1. Trimming cost V 5 bases and J 3 bases; bases outside gene matches: 8. Germline-derived CDR1 and CDR2 are MDHEN and SYDVKM. The CDR3 covers 16 residues. The CDR3 DNA reads TGTGCCAGCAGTACGGACAGGGGCCTATTCAATCAGCCCCAGCATTTT. Translated, it gives CASSTDRGLFNQPQHF.

This clone was detected once. The genes are TRBV27 and TRBJ2-1; 10 nucleotides match TRBD1. Germline V lookup: CDR1 MNHEY, CDR2 SMNVEV (reference sequence). J lost 8 bases, V lost 5 bases, and 3 bases had no gene match. The CDR3 has 13 residues. The CDR3 bases are TGTGCCAGCAGTACCGACAGGGGGCATGAGCAGTTCTTC. Encoded protein: CASSTDRGHEQFF.

On this clone: Other DNA sequences within the sample encode an identical CDR3. The rearrangement uses TRBV19 and TRBJ1-4, with no clear D. This CDR3 is 14 amino acids long. Germline CDR1 is LNHDA and CDR2 is SQIVND (reference sequence). V lost 3 bases and J lost 1, with 6 bases in between. As DNA, the CDR3 is TGTGCCAGTAGTATTGGAGGAACTAATGAAAAACTGTTTTTT. Protein: CASSIGGTNEKLFF. Based on the CDR3 plus reference TRBV19 and TRBJ1-4, the full variable domain is DGGITQSPKYLFRKEGQNVTLSCEQNLNHDAMYWYRQDPGQGLRLIYYSQIVNDFQKGDIAEGYSVSREKKESFPLTVTSAQKNPTAFYLCASSIGGTNEKLFFGSGTQLSVL.

V gene TRBV27 combines with J gene TRBJ2-2, with D perhaps matching TRBD1 (6 bases). The germline V gene encodes CDR1 MNHEY and CDR2 SMNVEV (reference sequence). The V end was cut by 2 bases, the J end by 4 bases, with 14 bases between. The CDR3 is made up of 16 amino acids. Here the CDR3 reads CASSLAAGAPTGELFF. The CDR3 coding sequence is TGTGCCAGCAGTTTAGCTGCAGGGGCGCCCACCGGGGAGCTGTTTTTT.

This rearrangement joins TRBV11-1 to TRBJ1-6; no reliable D call. The CDR3 spans 13 residues. Germline CDR1 reads SGHAT; CDR2 reads FQDESV (reference sequence). V was clipped by 5 bases and J by 9 bases, with 11 bases between them. The CDR3 nucleotides read TGTGCCAGCAGCCGATTAGGAGGTTCACCCCTCCACTTT. It is translated as CASSRLGGSPLHF.

The V call is TRBV27, the J call TRBJ1-5; D gene uncertain. The length of the CDR3 is 15 residues. Germline V gives CDR1 MNHEY, CDR2 SMNVEV (reference sequence). The germline V and J ends were trimmed by 8 bases and 0 bases, with 14 bases remaining between them. Here the CDR3 DNA reads TGTGCCAGCCACTCACGGCAGGATAGCAATCAGCCCCAGCATTTT. Its protein is CASHSRQDSNQPQHF.

The chain joins TRBV3-1 (or the pseudogene TRBV3-2) to TRBJ2-2, with TRBD2 identical over 10 bases. Trimming cost V 6 bases and J 5 bases; bases outside gene matches: 6. The CDR3 is 15 amino acids. Germline values: CDR1 LGHDT, CDR2 YNNKEL (reference sequence). The CDR3 loop reads CASSKREGRTGELFF. The CDR3, as DNA: TGTGCCAGCAGTAAGCGGGAGGGCCGGACCGGGGAGCTGTTTTTT.

V gene TRBV4-2 combines with J gene TRBJ2-7, with 7 bases that match TRBD1. Unmatched junction bases numbered 9, after V lost 0 bases and J lost 7 bases. The germline CDR1 and CDR2 sequences are LGHNA and YNFKEQ. This CDR3 is built from 15 residues. This CDR3 reads CASSQDPGQPGEQYF. The CDR3 DNA is TGTGCCAGCAGCCAAGACCCGGGACAGCCTGGGGAGCAGTACTTC.

The rearrangement joins TRBV28 to TRBJ2-7, with D possibly being TRBD2 (7 bases). Looked up from germline, CDR1 is MDHEN and CDR2 is SYDVKM. The CDR3 totals 14 residues. V lost 3 bases and J lost 0, with 9 bases in between. The CDR3 DNA is TGTGCCAGCAGTTTGGGGGGGCTCTCCTACGAGCAGTACTTC. Translating gives CASSLGGLSYEQYF.

This clone was counted a few times. The chain has TRBV7-7 and TRBJ2-1; D is undetermined. Germline CDR1 SSHAT, CDR2 FNYEAQ (reference sequence). CDR3 length equals 14 residues. The V end was cut by 0 bases, the J end by 5 bases, with 8 bases between. CDR3: CASSLAGENNEQFF. CDR3 coding DNA: TGTGCCAGCAGCTTAGCGGGCGAGAACAATGAGCAGTTCTTC.

The chain uses TRBV19 and TRBJ1-2, with D maybe TRBD1 (6 bases). CDR3 length: 16 amino acids. Germline loops: CDR1 LNHDA, CDR2 SQIVND (reference sequence). The germline V and J ends were trimmed by 9 bases and 1 base, with 21 bases remaining between them. In DNA, the CDR3 is TGTGCCAGCAGAGTTGGGGTACAGGGATTTAACTATGGCTACACCTTC. This sequence encodes CASRVGVQGFNYGYTF.

V usage is TRBV7-9 and J usage is TRBJ2-5; 7 bases agree with TRBD1. The CDR3 extends over 16 amino acids. Looked up from germline, CDR1 is SEHNR and CDR2 is FQNEAQ (reference sequence). Trimming at V came to 5 bases and at J to 5 bases, leaving 14 bases not matched to a gene. This CDR3 is CASSRYLSGQWETQYF. The CDR3 DNA is TGTGCCAGCAGCCGATATCTCTCGGGACAGTGGGAGACCCAGTACTTC.

The J gene is TRBJ2-7, the V gene TRBV19; D possibly corresponds to TRBD2 (5 bases). The germline gives CDR1 LNHDA, CDR2 SQIVND (reference sequence). This CDR3 comprises 13 residues. The V gene lost 5 bases and the J gene lost 6 bases, with 14 bases spanning the gap. The CDR3 loop is CASSGVLASEQYF. CDR3 bases: TGTGCCAGTAGTGGGGTCCTAGCATCCGAGCAGTACTTC. Supplemented by reference TRBV19 and TRBJ2-7, the full variable domain reads DGGITQSPKYLFRKEGQNVTLSCEQNLNHDAMYWYRQDPGQGLRLIYYSQIVNDFQKGDIAEGYSVSREKKESFPLTVTSAQKNPTAFYLCASSGVLASEQYFGPGTRLTVT.

The chain recombines TRBV7-2 with TRBJ2-5, with 7 nucleotides matching TRBD2. Trimming cost V 6 bases and J 2 bases; bases outside gene matches: 12. The germline V gene encodes CDR1 SGHTA and CDR2 FQGNSA. CDR3 length equals 16 residues. CDR3 in amino acids: CASRLSRGVAQETQYF. The CDR3 DNA reads as TGTGCCAGCAGATTATCACGGGGGGTCGCACAAGAGACCCAGTACTTC.

The chain has TRBV11-3 and TRBJ1-2, with 8 bases matching TRBD1. Germline CDR1 and CDR2: SGHNT and YENEEA. V trimming: 5 bases; J trimming: 4 bases; junction bases outside the gene matches: 15. The CDR3 consists of 17 residues. CDR3 amino acids: CASSTRRGTGDLYGYTF. As DNA, the CDR3 is TGTGCCAGCAGCACTAGGAGGGGGACAGGCGACCTCTATGGCTACACCTTC.